This section outlines one T cell receptor (beta chain) sequence together with its context. The data originate from a study of blood T cell repertoires in COVID-19. Study summary: PBMCs, B-cell-depleted T cells, or T cells were the source of the cDNA or gDNA that made up the material.

The table came from immunoSEQ multiplex PCR; TCRdb's copy has only in-frame clones and leaves some out. The sample records approximately 150,000 clones, approximately 90% being singletons. This CDR3 has 14 amino acids. CDR1 is SEHNR, CDR2 FQNEAQ, per germline (reference sequence). V was cut by 3 bases and J by 5 bases, with 13 bases left in between. Sequencing was performed on peripheral blood. The TCR originated in a man aged 45 to 65 with active or convalescent COVID-19. The V gene is TRBV7-9, the J gene TRBJ1-1; D is possibly TRBD1 (6 bases). This CDR3 reads CASSLAGRGTEAFF. For the CDR3, the DNA is TGTGCCAGCAGCTTGGCCGGGAGGGGGACTGAAGCTTTCTTT. Supplemented by reference TRBV7-9 and TRBJ1-1, the full variable domain reads DTGVSQNPRHKITKRGQNVTFRCDPISEHNRLYWYRQTLGQGPEFLTYFQNEAQLEKSRLLSDRFSAERPKGSFSTLEIQRTEQGDSAMYLCASSLAGRGTEAFFGQGTRLTVV.